This T cell receptor (beta chain) was sequenced for a study of beta chain features in type 1 diabetes. General observations from the study: Researchers report that Type 1 diabetes patients had moderately but significantly shorter TCRB CDR3s across all four CD4+ subsets.

J was trimmed by 6 bases and V by 5 bases; bases with no gene match: 15. Germline V lookup: CDR1 SGHAT, CDR2 FQNNGV. The CDR3 has 16 residues. As every portion of the isolated RNA was reverse transcribed, the sequencing read expressed TCRB transcripts. Sequencing used immunoSEQ multiplex PCR; TCRdb keeps in-frame clones, though not all of them. Of some 350,000 clones in the sample, roughly 9.8% are singletons; the top ten hold around 0.66%. As regards this clone: Antigen unknown.

The material sequenced was central memory CD4+ T cells from blood. The V and J genes are TRBV11-2 and TRBJ1-2; TRBD1 aligns across 7 bases. The receptor comes from a man younger than 40 with type 1 diabetes. The CDR3 protein is CASSPASTGSLDGYTF. The CDR3 nucleotides read TGTGCCAGCAGCCCGGCTTCGACAGGGTCTCTTGATGGCTACACCTTC.